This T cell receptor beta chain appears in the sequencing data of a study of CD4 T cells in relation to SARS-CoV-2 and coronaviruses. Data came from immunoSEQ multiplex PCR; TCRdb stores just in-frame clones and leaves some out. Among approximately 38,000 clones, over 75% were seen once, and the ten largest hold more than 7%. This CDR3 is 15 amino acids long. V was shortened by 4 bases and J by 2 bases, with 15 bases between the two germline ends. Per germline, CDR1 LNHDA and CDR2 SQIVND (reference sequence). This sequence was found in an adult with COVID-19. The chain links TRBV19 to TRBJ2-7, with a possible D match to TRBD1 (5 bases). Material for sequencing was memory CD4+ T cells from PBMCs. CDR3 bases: TGTGCCAGTAGTAGCAGGGTCTTGGCGACCTACGAGCAGTACTTC. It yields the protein CASSSRVLATYEQYF.